The T cell receptor beta chain under discussion was sequenced for a study of technical replicates of blood from a few donors. This CDR3 spans 15 amino acids. Germline V gene sequence: CDR1 MDHEN, CDR2 SYDVKM. Between the trimmed V and J ends, which lost 3 bases and 2 bases, there was a span of 11 bases. The protocol was immunoSEQ multiplex PCR, while the TCRdb copy is restricted to in-frame clones and leaves out a portion. This table holds around 93,000 clones, approximately 94% found once. V usage is TRBV28 and J usage is TRBJ1-5, with D maybe TRBD1 (5 bases). This sequence was found in a human donor in good health. Sequences were obtained from T cells isolated from PBMCs. The CDR3 loop is CASSLAGPGNQPQHF. The CDR3 nucleotides are TGTGCCAGCAGTTTGGCGGGGCCCGGCAATCAGCCCCAGCATTTT.